The source of this T cell receptor (beta chain) is a study of shared clonotypes between healthy human individuals. As for the study in general: A donor's plate count was three for CD4 naive and three for CD4 memory; CD8 naive had two and CD8 memory one.

Comment on this clone: The target antigen is unknown.

Sequenced by immunoSEQ multiplex PCR; TCRdb stores in-frame clones only, minus some. Found here are some 2.4 million clones, over 85% of them singletons; the top ten hold about 0.34%. Study observations and caveats: Represented diversity (both genetic and exposure-history) was limited by the small number of donors. Clonotypes shared by all four donors outscored non-shared clonotypes in generation probability.

Germline V gene lookup returns CDR1 WNHNN and CDR2 SYGVQD (reference sequence). With 8 bases clipped from V and 9 bases from J, the junction kept 13 bases outside the gene matches. The CDR3 contains 15 residues. CD4+ cells were split into CD45RA+ naive and CD45RA-negative memory subsets. This chain uses TRBV10-1 with TRBJ2-1, with 10 bases that match TRBD2. Source material: naive CD4+ T cells from PBMCs. Stated subset: CD45RA+ positively selected. The TCR sequence derives from a young man in good health. Some clones in this sample may be carry-over from other donors' samples. CDR3 nucleotides: TGCGCCAGCTCCGGGGGCCTAGCGGGAGCGACTGAGCAGTTCTTC. Its protein is CASSGGLAGATEQFF.